This T cell receptor beta chain originates from a study of T cells after yellow fever vaccination (dated by TCRdb to the late 2010s). Study-level background: The SMART-Seq v4 Ultra Low Input RNA kit was used to prepare libraries from fractions with low cell numbers. Bulk TCR alpha and beta repertoires were sequenced longitudinally to track T-cell clones before and after primary and booster YFV17D yellow fever vaccination. The cohort comprised two healthy male donors, one aged 18 to 30 and one aged 30 to 39 years. Blood was collected at multiple timepoints before and after primary and secondary immunization, and bulk PBMC replicates and cell subsets were isolated.

This clonotype came up a few times. What antigen it recognizes has not been identified. Base qualities are not provided; no much larger clone lies one nucleotide away. Germline trimming: 2 bases from V, 3 bases from J; junction bases outside gene matches: 5. Including cysteine and phenylalanine, the CDR3 has 17 amino acids. Only CDR3 DNA remains: 51 bases, in frame from the first base. The germline V gene yields SGHRS for CDR1 and YFSETQ for CDR2. Sequenced using an Illumina NovaSeq 6000. TCR cDNA was synthesized by 5'RACE template switching, through which a universal primer site and unique molecular identifiers were introduced. Priming for cDNA synthesis came from both the TCR alpha and TCR beta constant segments. Libraries were amplified in two PCR steps, with sample barcodes and sequencing adapters added in the second step. Libraries were sequenced on Illumina HiSeq 2500 (2x100 bp) or NovaSeq (2x150 bp). Per the original workflow: Demultiplexing of reads and collapsing into UMI consensus sequences were performed with MIGEC, and V(D)J alignment was carried out with MiXCR. Using edgeR on replicate PBMC samples, clonotypes were called vaccine-responding if FDR was below 0.01 and the log2 fold change was above 5 up to day 15. Each bulk clonotype received a CD4 or CD8 identity based on whether the sequenced CD4 or CD8 repertoire contained that clonotype at higher abundance. The raw public reads went through TCRdb reprocessing: fastp at Q25, MiXCR clone calling, in-frame beta chains kept. Each CDR3 protein appears once, grouped with its most common genes and DNA. TCRdb, not the original authors, processed these V and J calls. The sample contains about 340,000 distinct CDR3 sequences, 3% to 4.5% of them found a single time. Around 24% of the sample lies in the top ten.

The study at large found these results: After the booster, most of the clones that had expanded following primary vaccination were detected again (roughly 97% of CD4 and around 88% of CD8), which suggests that memory was broadly maintained. Because the study included only a couple of donors, the extent to which the findings can be generalized is limited. Compared with the primary T-cell response, the secondary T-cell response was weaker but faster, peaking on day 5 rather than day 15. Computational filtering was required because FACS-sorted repertoires could contain abundant contaminating clonotypes from the bulk population. A small fraction of clonotypes showed up in both the CD4 and CD8 compartments, probably as a result of convergent recombination.

This specimen's treatment or condition label, interpreted: live attenuated yellow fever vaccine strain. At every blood-draw timepoint, two biological replicates of bulk PBMCs were collected. PBMCs were isolated from peripheral blood using a standard Ficoll-Paque protocol. TriZol was used to extract RNA from bulk PBMCs, CD4 and CD8 fractions, and dextramer-positive and dextramer-negative fractions. The chain couples TRBV5-1 to TRBJ2-2, and 12 junctional nucleotides match TRBD2. The specimen comprised PBMCs, sampled 5 days after the yellow fever booster vaccination. The sequence derives from a man aged 18 to 35 who received the YFV17D yellow fever vaccine. CDR3 region: CASSLARLAGDTGELFF. The DNA sequence follows: TGCGCCAGCAGCTTAGCCCGACTAGCGGGGGACACCGGGGAGCTGTTTTTT.